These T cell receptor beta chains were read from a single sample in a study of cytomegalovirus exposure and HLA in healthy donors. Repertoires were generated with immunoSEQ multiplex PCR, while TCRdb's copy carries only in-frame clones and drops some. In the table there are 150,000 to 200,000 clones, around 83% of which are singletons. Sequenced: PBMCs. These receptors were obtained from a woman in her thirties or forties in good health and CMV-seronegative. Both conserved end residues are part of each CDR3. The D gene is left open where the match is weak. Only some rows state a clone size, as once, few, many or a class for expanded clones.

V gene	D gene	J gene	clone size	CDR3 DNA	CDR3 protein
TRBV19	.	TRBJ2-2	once	TGTGCCAGTAGTAGACGGGACACCGGGGAGCTGTTTTTT	CASSRRDTGELFF
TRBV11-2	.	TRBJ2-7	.	TGTGCCAGCCGAGTGGCGGGGATCTTCTACGAGCAGTACTTC	CASRVAGIFYEQYF
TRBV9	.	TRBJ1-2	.	TGTGCCAGCAGCCCAACGAATGGTCAGGGTGATGGCTACACCTTC	CASSPTNGQGDGYTF
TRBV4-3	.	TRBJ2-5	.	TGCGCCAGCAGCCAAGATAATTTTCCCGCAGGGGAGACCCAGTACTTC	CASSQDNFPAGETQYF
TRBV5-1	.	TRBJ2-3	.	TGCGCCAGCAACTTGGGTGGAGTTGCGGCAGATACGCAGTATTTT	CASNLGGVAADTQYF
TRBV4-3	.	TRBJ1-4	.	TGCGCCAGCAGCCAAGATCTGGGGGGGAGAGAAAAACTGTTTTTT	CASSQDLGGREKLFF
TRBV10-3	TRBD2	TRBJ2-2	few	TGTGCCATCAGTATTAGCGGGAGGCACGGGGAGCTGTTTTTT	CAISISGRHGELFF
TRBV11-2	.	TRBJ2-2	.	TGTGCCAGCAGCCTCGCGGCAACCGGGGAGCTGTTTTTT	CASSLAATGELFF
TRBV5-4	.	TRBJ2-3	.	TGTGCCAGCAGCTTGGCTAGCACAGATACGCAGTATTTT	CASSLASTDTQYF
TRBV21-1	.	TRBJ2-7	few	TGTGCCAGCTGCTGGACAGGGGACTACGAGCAGTACTTC	CASCWTGDYEQYF
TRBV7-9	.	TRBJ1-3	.	TGTGCCAGCAGCTTAAACAGGGCTGGAAACACCATATATTTT	CASSLNRAGNTIYF
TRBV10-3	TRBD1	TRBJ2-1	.	TGTGCCACCTCGACAGGACAGGAGAGGAATGAGCAGTTCTTC	CATSTGQERNEQFF
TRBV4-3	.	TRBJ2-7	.	TGCGCCAGCAGCCAAGACCCGAATCGAATGGACTCCCCAGCCGCTTACGAGCAGTACTTC	CASSQDPNRMDSPAAYEQYF
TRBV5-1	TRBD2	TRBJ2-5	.	TGCGCCAGCGCCCCGGGACTAGCGGGAGGTGGTGAGACCCAGTACTTC	CASAPGLAGGGETQYF
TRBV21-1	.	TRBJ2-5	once	TGTGCCAGCAGCATCCACCCAATTTGGGACAGGGGAAAAGAGACCCAGTACTTC	CASSIHPIWDRGKETQYF
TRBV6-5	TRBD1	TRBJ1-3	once	TGTGCCAGCAGTTACGACAGGGCCCACACCATATATTTT	CASSYDRAHTIYF
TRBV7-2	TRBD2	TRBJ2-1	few	TGTGCCAGCAGCCCGCTCGGAGCGGGAGGGTACGAGCAGTTCTTC	CASSPLGAGGYEQFF
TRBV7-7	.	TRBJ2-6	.	TGTGCCAGCAGCCTGGGCGGAGGGGCCGGGGCCAACGTCCTGACTTTC	CASSLGGGAGANVLTF
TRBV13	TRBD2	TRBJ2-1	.	TGTGCCAGCAGCGTCCCGGGACTAGCGGGAGAGCAGTTCTTC	CASSVPGLAGEQFF